This TCR beta chain was sequenced for a study of blood T cell repertoires in COVID-19. Study-level information: Acute and convalescent COVID-19 samples came from the United States, Italy and Spain. From T cells, B-cell-depleted T cells, or PBMCs came the material, which was cDNA or gDNA.

Authors' data handling: Reference gene primer amplification gave estimated nucleated cell counts. The protocol was immunoSEQ multiplex PCR, while the TCRdb copy is restricted to in-frame clones and leaves out a portion. That table gives V, J and clone size, and the DNA gave D and trimming. The sample yields 150,000 to 200,000 clones, roughly nine tenths seen once. Trimming removed 10 bases at V and 0 bases at J, with 24 bases between. The CDR3 runs to 18 residues. CDR1 and CDR2 from the germline V gene are MDHEN and SYDVKM. Specimen: peripheral blood. This chain links TRBV28 with TRBJ2-2; TRBD2 is a possible D gene (5 bases). The TCR originated in a man between 65 and 85 years old with active or convalescent COVID-19. This CDR3 reads CATTFQGLGGPNTGELFF. The CDR3 DNA reads TGTGCCACCACTTTTCAAGGTTTAGGAGGACCGAACACCGGGGAGCTGTTTTTT. The whole variable domain, filled in from reference TRBV28 and TRBJ2-2, reads DVKVTQSSRYLVKRTGEKVFLECVQDMDHENMFWYRQDPGLGLRLIYFSYDVKMKEKGDIPEGYSVSREKKERFSLILESASTNQTSMYLCATTFQGLGGPNTGELFFGEGSRLTVL.